This is a list of T cell receptor beta chains from one sample in a study of shared clonotypes between healthy human individuals. Assay used: immunoSEQ multiplex PCR; TCRdb lists only in-frame clones, some missing. The sample has about 2,100,000 clones; 93% are singletons. Sequencing was performed on naive CD8+ T cells from PBMCs. These receptors all come from a man between 18 and 35 years old in good health. Some clones in this sample may be carry-over from other donors' samples. CDR3s include the opening cysteine and the closing phenylalanine or tryptophan. D genes are given only for firm matches. Rows may omit the clone size; those that give it use once, few, many or a size class.

D: NA; size: NA; V: TRBV9; J: TRBJ1-2; DNA: TGTGCCAGCAGCGCAAACAGCTATGGCTACACCTTC; CDR3: CASSANSYGYTF
D: NA; size: once; V: TRBV7-9; J: TRBJ2-2; DNA: TGTGCCACCAGGATTAGAACGGATAACACCGGGGAGCTGTTTTTT; CDR3: CATRIRTDNTGELFF
D: TRBD1; size: NA; V: TRBV6-5; J: TRBJ2-1; DNA: TGTGCCAGCAGTTCTCCGACAGGGGAAAATGAGCAGTTCTTC; CDR3: CASSSPTGENEQFF
D: TRBD1; size: NA; V: TRBV11-2; J: TRBJ2-1; DNA: TGTGCCAGCAGCTCCGGACAGGGTCGGTTCTTC; CDR3: CASSSGQGRFF
D: TRBD1; size: NA; V: TRBV6-5; J: TRBJ2-2; DNA: TGTGCCAGCAGTTGGGACAGGAACACCGGGGAGCTGTTTTTT; CDR3: CASSWDRNTGELFF
D: TRBD1; size: NA; V: TRBV19; J: TRBJ1-2; DNA: TGTGCCAGTAGTATCGGGACAGGCAGCTATGGCTACACCTTC; CDR3: CASSIGTGSYGYTF
D: NA; size: NA; V: TRBV27; J: TRBJ1-1; DNA: TGTGCCAGCCGCTCGGAGGTCACTGAAGCTTTCTTT; CDR3: CASRSEVTEAFF
D: TRBD1; size: NA; V: TRBV27; J: TRBJ2-7; DNA: TGTGCCAGCAGTCCGGGGACAGGGGCTGGGTACGAGCAGTACTTC; CDR3: CASSPGTGAGYEQYF
D: NA; size: NA; V: TRBV28; J: TRBJ2-1; DNA: TGTGCCAGCAGTTCGGGTCCAGAGCAGTTCTTC; CDR3: CASSSGPEQFF
D: NA; size: NA; V: TRBV28; J: TRBJ2-7; DNA: TGTGCCAGCAGTTTTCCAGGACAGCACTACGAGCAGTACTTC; CDR3: CASSFPGQHYEQYF